This T cell receptor (beta chain) derives from a study of identical twins' blood T cells. Findings of the study overall: Abundant TCRbeta CDR3s overlapped more between twins than with unrelated donors.

Donors were six healthy women in three monozygous twin pairs. Libraries were made from RNA as TCR cDNA, using a modified protocol. Sample barcodes were added at both library ends during cDNA synthesis. Using its own MiXCR run on the 5' RACE reads, TCRdb lists one record per CDR3 protein. The sample includes fewer than 450,000 distinct CDR3 sequences, roughly 30% seen only once; the top ten take about 6%. This clonotype was seen ten or more times. Antigen unknown. The sequencing input was PBMCs. The source of this sequence is a woman aged 18-55 years in good health.

The CDR3 nucleotides read TGTGCTAGTGAGTCTTACACTGAAGCTTTCTTT. Translation: CASESYTEAFF. This sequence joins TRBV12-5 and TRBJ1-1; no reliable D call. The germline V and J ends were trimmed by 7 bases and 3 bases, with 6 bases remaining between them. The CDR3 sequence is 11 residues long. Germline V gene sequence: CDR1 LGHNT, CDR2 FRNRAP.